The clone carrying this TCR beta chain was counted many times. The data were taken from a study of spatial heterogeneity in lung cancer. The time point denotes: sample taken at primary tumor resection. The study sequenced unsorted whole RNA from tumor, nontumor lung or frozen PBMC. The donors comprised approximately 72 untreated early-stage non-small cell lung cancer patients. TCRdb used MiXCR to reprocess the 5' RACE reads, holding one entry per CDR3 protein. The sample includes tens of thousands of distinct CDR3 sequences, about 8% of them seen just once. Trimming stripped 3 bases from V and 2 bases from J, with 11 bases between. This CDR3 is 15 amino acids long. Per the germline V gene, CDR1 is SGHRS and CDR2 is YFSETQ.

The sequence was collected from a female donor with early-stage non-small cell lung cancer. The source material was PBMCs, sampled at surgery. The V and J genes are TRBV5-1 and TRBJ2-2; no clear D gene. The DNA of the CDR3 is TGCGCCAGCAGCTCAAACAATCAAAACACCGGGGAGCTGTTTTTT. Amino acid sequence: CASSSNNQNTGELFF.